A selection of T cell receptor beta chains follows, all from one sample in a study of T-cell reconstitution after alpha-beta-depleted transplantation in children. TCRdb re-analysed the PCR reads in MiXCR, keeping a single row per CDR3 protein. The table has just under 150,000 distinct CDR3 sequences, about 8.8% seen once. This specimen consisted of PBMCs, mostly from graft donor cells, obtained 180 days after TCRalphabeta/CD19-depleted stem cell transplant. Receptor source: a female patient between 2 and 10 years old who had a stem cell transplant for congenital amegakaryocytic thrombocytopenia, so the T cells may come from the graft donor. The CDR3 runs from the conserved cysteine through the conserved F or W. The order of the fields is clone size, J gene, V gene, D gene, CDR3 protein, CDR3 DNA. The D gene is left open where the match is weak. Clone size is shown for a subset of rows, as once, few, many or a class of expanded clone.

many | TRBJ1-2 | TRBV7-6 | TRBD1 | CASSQDRAGGYTF | TGTGCCAGCAGCCAAGACAGGGCGGGCGGCTACACCTTC
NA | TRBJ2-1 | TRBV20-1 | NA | CSASNHEQFF | TGCAGTGCTAGTAACCATGAGCAGTTCTTC
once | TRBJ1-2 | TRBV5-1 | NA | CASSLEGNYGDTF | TGCGCCAGCAGCTTGGAGGGTAACTATGGCGACACCTTC
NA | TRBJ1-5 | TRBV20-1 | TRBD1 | CSARAGTGREQPRHF | TGCAGTGCTAGGGCCGGGACAGGGAGGGAACAGCCCCGGCATTTT
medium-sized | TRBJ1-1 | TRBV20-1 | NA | CSARVPGRRTEAFF | TGCAGTGCCCGCGTCCCCGGGCGGCGCACTGAAGCTTTCTTT
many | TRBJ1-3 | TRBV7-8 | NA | CASSLAEAGWNTIYF | TGTGCCAGCAGCTTAGCAGAGGCAGGATGGAACACCATATATTTT
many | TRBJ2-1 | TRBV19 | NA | CASSQQATDEQFF | TGTGCCAGTAGCCAACAGGCTACAGATGAGCAGTTCTTC
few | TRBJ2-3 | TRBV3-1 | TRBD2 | CASSQDSGSTDTQYF | TGTGCCAGCAGCCAAGATAGCGGGAGCACAGATACGCAGTATTTT
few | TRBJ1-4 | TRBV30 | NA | CAWTTGNGEKLFF | TGTGCCTGGACCACAGGGAATGGGGAAAAACTGTTTTTT
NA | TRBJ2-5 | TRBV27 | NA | CASRTEYQETQYF | TGTGCCAGCAGGACAGAGTACCAAGAGACCCAGTACTTC
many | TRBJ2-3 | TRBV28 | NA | CASSSLSRDIFTDTQYF | TGTGCCAGCAGTTCCCTTAGTCGGGACATTTTCACAGATACGCAGTATTTT
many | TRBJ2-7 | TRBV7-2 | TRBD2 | CASSLAPSGPTATYEQYF | TGTGCCAGCAGCTTAGCCCCTAGCGGGCCAACCGCCACCTACGAGCAGTACTTC
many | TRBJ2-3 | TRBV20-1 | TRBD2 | CSARTSVDTQYF | TGCAGTGCTAGGACTAGCGTGGATACGCAGTATTTT
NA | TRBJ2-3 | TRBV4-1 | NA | CASSQGQLTDTQYF | TGCGCCAGCAGCCAAGGGCAGCTCACAGATACGCAGTATTTT
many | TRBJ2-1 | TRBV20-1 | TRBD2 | CSARGTSGPLDEQFF | TGCAGTGCTAGAGGAACTAGCGGGCCCCTTGATGAGCAGTTCTTC
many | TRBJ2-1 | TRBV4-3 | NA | CASSQGDTPWANEQFF | TGCGCCAGCAGCCAAGGGGACACCCCCTGGGCCAATGAGCAGTTCTTC
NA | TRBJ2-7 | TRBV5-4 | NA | CASSLGGHRIPYEQYF | TGTGCCAGCAGCTTGGGGGGACATCGGATACCCTACGAGCAGTACTTC
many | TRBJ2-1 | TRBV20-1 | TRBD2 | CSASQRDSYNEQFF | TGCAGTGCTTCGCAGCGGGACTCCTACAATGAGCAGTTCTTC
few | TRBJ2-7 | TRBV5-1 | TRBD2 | CASRWDYDNEQYF | TGCGCCAGCAGATGGGACTACGACAACGAGCAGTACTTC
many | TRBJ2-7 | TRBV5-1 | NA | CASSLRQAPDEQYF | TGCGCCAGCAGCCTCCGACAGGCTCCGGACGAGCAGTACTTC
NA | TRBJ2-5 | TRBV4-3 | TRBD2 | CASSHWTSGTGEETQYF | TGCGCCAGCAGCCATTGGACTAGCGGGACCGGAGAGGAGACCCAGTACTTC
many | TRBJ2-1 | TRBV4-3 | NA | CASSHDTGRNNEQFF | TGCGCCAGCAGCCATGATACAGGGCGTAACAATGAGCAGTTCTTC
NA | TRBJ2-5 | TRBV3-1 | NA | CASSPTKSSYTSVRQETQYF | TGTGCCAGCAGCCCGACGAAAAGTTCATACACTAGTGTCCGCCAAGAGACCCAGTACTTC
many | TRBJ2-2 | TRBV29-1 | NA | CSVARTGELFF | TGCAGCGTTGCCCGCACCGGGGAGCTGTTTTTT
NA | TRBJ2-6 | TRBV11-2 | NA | CASSPRLGRTKAGSGANVLTF | TGTGCCAGCAGCCCCCGCCTCGGCCGAACGAAGGCCGGTTCTGGGGCCAACGTCCTGACTTTC
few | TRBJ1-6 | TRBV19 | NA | CASSPVQGVGYNSPLHF | TGTGCCAGTAGCCCCGTACAGGGAGTCGGCTATAATTCACCCCTCCACTTT
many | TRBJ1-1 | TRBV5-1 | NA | CASSLEAEGVRAEAFF | TGCGCCAGCAGCTTGGAGGCAGAGGGGGTGAGGGCTGAAGCTTTCTTT
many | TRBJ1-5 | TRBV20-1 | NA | CSAREQGNQPQHF | TGCAGTGCTAGAGAACAGGGTAATCAGCCCCAGCATTTT
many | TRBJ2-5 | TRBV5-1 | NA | CASSLSVWGQETQYF | TGCGCCAGCAGCCTGTCGGTCTGGGGCCAAGAGACCCAGTACTTC
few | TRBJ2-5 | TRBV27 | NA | CASSLIPCRRYQETQYF | TGTGCCAGCAGTTTAATCCCTTGTCGTAGGTACCAAGAGACCCAGTACTTC
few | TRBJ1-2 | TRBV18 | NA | CASSPAEEPTIDGYTF | TGTGCCAGCTCACCGGCAGAGGAGCCCACAATTGATGGCTACACCTTC
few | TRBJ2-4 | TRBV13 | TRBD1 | CASASDRGRNDKNIQYF | TGTGCCAGCGCCTCGGACAGGGGGCGTAATGACAAAAACATTCAGTACTTC
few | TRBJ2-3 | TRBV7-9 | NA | CASSTPLDGTDTQYF | TGTGCCAGCAGCACCCCTTTGGATGGCACAGATACGCAGTATTTT
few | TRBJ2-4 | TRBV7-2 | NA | CASSLGVRWLNNIQYF | TGTGCCAGCAGCTTAGGGGTGAGGTGGTTAAATAACATTCAGTACTTC
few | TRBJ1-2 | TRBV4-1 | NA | CASSQGTDSFYGYTF | TGCGCCAGCAGCCAAGGGACCGACTCCTTCTATGGCTACACCTTC
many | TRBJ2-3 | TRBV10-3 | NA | CAISPKRNQDTQYF | TGTGCCATCTCCCCTAAACGGAACCAAGATACGCAGTATTTT
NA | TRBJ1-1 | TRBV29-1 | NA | CSVEYENGSLNTEAFF | TGCAGCGTTGAATACGAGAATGGCAGCCTGAACACTGAAGCTTTCTTT
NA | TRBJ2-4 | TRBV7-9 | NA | CASTRGYKNIQYF | TGTGCCAGCACCAGAGGGTACAAAAACATTCAGTACTTC
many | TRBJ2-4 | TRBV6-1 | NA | CASERAGMLGIQYF | TGTGCCAGCGAGCGTGCAGGGATGTTGGGAATTCAGTACTTC
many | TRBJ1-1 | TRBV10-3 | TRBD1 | CAISTDRGDTEAFF | TGTGCCATCAGTACCGACAGGGGTGACACTGAAGCTTTCTTT
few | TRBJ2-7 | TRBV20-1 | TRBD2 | CSARRLAGGGLNEQYF | TGCAGTGCTAGAAGACTAGCGGGAGGTGGATTGAACGAGCAGTACTTC
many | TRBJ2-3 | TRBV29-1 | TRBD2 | CSVGTSGILTDTQYF | TGCAGCGTTGGGACTAGCGGGATCCTCACAGATACGCAGTATTTT
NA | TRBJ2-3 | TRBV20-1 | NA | CSARDSPGDTQYF | TGCAGTGCTAGAGATAGTCCGGGGGACACGCAGTATTTT
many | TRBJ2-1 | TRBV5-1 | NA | CASSLGGLPEANEQFF | TGCGCCAGCAGCTTGGGCGGACTGCCTGAAGCCAATGAGCAGTTCTTC
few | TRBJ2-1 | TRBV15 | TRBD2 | CATSTSGVAYNEQFF | TGTGCCACCAGCACTAGCGGGGTAGCCTACAATGAGCAGTTCTTC
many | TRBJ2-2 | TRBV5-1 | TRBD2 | CASSNPGLAGTGELFF | TGCGCCAGCAGCAACCCGGGACTAGCCGGCACCGGGGAGCTGTTTTTT
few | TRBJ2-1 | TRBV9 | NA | CASSVSVYNEQFF | TGTGCCAGCAGCGTTAGCGTGTACAATGAGCAGTTCTTC
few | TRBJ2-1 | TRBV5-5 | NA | CASSLLMIHEQFF | TGTGCCAGCAGCTTGCTTATGATCCATGAGCAGTTCTTC
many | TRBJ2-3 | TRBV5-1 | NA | CASSLRGPDTQYF | TGCGCCAGCAGCTTGAGGGGCCCAGATACGCAGTATTTT
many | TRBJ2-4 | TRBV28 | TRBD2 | CASSPLAGAKIKNIQYF | TGTGCCAGCAGCCCACTAGCGGGAGCCAAAATCAAAAACATTCAGTACTTC
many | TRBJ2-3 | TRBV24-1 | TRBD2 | CATSDLDLTSGTTDTQYF | TGTGCCACCAGTGATTTGGATCTGACTAGCGGGACCACAGATACGCAGTATTTT
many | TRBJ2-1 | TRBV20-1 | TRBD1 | CSAEDRGRGNEQFF | TGCAGTGCCGAAGACAGGGGGCGCGGTAATGAGCAGTTCTTC
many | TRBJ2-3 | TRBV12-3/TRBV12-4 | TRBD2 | CASSFYREGGADTQYF | TGTGCCAGCAGTTTTTACCGGGAGGGGGGGGCAGATACGCAGTATTTT
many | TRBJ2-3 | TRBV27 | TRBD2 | CASSIGTSADTQYF | TGTGCCAGCAGTATTGGGACTAGCGCAGATACGCAGTATTTT
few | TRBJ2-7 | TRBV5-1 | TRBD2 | CASSITSGRPGYEQYF | TGCGCCAGCAGCATAACTAGCGGGAGGCCTGGCTACGAGCAGTACTTC